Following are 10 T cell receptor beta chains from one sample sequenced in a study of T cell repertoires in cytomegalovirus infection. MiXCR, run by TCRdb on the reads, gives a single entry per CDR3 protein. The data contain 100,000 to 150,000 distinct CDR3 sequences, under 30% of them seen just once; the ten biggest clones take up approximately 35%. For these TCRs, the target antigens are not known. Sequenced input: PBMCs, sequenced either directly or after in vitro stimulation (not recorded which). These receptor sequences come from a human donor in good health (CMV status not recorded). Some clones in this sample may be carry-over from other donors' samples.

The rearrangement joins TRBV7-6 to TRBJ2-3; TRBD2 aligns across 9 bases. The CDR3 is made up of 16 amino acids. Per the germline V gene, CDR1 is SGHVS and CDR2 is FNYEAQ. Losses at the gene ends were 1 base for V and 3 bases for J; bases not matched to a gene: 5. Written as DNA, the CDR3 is TGTGCCAGCAGCTTAGGGGCTAGCGGGGCGACAGATACGCAGTATTTT. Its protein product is CASSLGASGATDTQYF.

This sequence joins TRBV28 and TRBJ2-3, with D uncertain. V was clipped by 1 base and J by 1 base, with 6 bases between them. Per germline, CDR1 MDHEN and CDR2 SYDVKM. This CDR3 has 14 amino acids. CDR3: CASSLYSGTDTQYF. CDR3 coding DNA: TGTGCCAGCAGTTTATACTCGGGCACAGATACGCAGTATTTT.

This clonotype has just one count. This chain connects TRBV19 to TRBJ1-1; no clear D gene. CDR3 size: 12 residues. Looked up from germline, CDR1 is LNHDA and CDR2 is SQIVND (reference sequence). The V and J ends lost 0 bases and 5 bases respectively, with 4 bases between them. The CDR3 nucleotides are TGTGCCAGTAGTATAGATCTGACTGAAGCTTTCTTT. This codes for CASSIDLTEAFF.

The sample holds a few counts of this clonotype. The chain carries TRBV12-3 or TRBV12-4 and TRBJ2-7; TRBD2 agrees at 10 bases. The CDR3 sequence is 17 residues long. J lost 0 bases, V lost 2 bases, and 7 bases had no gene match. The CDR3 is CASSLKRTSGSSYEQYF. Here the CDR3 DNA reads TGTGCCAGCAGTTTAAAAAGGACTAGCGGAAGCTCCTACGAGCAGTACTTC.

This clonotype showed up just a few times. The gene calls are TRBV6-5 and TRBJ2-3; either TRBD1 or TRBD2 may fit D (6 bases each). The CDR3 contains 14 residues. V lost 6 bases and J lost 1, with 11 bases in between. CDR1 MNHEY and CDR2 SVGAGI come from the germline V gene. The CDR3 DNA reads TGTGCCAGCAGGAGGGGGGTCGGCACAGATACGCAGTATTTT. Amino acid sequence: CASRRGVGTDTQYF.

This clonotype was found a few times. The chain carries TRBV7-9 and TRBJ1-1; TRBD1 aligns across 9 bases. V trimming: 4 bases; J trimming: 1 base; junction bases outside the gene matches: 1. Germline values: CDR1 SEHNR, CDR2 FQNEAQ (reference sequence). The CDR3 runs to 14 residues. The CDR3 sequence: CASSWGQGNTEAFF. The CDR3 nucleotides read TGTGCCAGCAGCTGGGGACAGGGGAACACTGAAGCTTTCTTT.

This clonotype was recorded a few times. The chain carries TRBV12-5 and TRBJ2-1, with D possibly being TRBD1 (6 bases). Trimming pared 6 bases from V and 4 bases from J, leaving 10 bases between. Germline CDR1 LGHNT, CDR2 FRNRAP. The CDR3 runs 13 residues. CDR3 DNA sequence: TGTGCTAGTGGGCCCAGGGGATACAATGAGCAGTTCTTC. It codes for CASGPRGYNEQFF.

Written as DNA, the CDR3 is TGTGCCAGCAGCGTCCGGGACAGTAACTATGGCTACACCTTC. Translated, it gives CASSVRDSNYGYTF. This rearrangement joins TRBV7-2 to TRBJ1-2, with 7 bases matching TRBD1. Germline loops: CDR1 SGHTA, CDR2 FQGNSA. The CDR3 runs to 14 residues. The junction had 4 bases not matched to a gene; V was cut back by 5 bases and J by 1 base.

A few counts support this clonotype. The CDR3 sequence is CASSPGQSYEQYV. The CDR3 DNA follows: TGTGCCAGCAGCCCGGGACAGTCCTACGAGCAGTACGTC. The chain combines TRBV28 with TRBJ2-7; 7 bases line up with TRBD1. CDR3 length: 13 amino acids. J gave up 1 base and V 6 bases, and 3 bases lay outside the gene matches. Per germline, CDR1 MDHEN and CDR2 SYDVKM.

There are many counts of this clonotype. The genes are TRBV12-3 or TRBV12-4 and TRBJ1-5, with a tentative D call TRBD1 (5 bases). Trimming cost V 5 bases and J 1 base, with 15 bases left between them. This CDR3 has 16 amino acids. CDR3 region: CASSPWGDASNQPQHF. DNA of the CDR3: TGTGCCAGCAGTCCCTGGGGGGATGCGAGCAATCAGCCCCAGCATTTT.